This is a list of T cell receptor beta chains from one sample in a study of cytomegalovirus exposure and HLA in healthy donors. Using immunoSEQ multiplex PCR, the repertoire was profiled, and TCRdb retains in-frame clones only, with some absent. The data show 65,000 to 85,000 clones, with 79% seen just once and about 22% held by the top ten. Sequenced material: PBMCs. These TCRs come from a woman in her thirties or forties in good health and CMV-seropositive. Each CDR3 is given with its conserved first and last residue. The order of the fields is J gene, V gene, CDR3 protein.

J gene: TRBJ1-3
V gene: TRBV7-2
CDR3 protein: CASSLASGKLSGNTIYF

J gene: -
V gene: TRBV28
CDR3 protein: CASIRSRAANEQYF

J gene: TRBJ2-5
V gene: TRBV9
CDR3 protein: CASSQGLVGETQYF

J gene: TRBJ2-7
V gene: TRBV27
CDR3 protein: CASSFGTSGVYEQYF

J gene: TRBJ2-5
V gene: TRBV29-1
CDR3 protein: CSVGAGGVQETQYF

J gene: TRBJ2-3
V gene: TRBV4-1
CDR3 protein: CASSPGQGADTQYF

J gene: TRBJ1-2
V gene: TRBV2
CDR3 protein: CASTDSVFNYGYTF

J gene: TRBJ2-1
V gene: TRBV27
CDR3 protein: CASSPMSGTASNEQFF

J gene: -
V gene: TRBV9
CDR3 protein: CASSPGQGIYEQYF

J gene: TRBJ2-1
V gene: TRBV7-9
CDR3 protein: CASSSGQTGPNYNEQFF

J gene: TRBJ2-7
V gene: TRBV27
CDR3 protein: CASSTGGGGSYEQYF

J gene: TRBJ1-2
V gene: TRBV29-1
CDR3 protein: CSVDALRQGHYGYTF

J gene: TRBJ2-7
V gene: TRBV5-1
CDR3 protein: CASSLEPGQGSRGSYEQYF

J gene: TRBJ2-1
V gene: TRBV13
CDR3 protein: CASSLEVGLAGGYNEQFF

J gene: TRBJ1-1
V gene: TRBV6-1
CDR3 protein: CASSEPPGQGRAFF

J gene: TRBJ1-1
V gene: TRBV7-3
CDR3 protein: CASSNQPGQRATEAFF

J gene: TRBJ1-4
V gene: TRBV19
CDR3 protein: CASRGSYNEKLFF

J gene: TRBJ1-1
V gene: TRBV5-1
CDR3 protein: CASSSPPGSAEAFF

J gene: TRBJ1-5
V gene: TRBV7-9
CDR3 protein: CASSFGLSRGQGEPQHF

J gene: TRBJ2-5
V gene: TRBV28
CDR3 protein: CATRGGGSQETQYF